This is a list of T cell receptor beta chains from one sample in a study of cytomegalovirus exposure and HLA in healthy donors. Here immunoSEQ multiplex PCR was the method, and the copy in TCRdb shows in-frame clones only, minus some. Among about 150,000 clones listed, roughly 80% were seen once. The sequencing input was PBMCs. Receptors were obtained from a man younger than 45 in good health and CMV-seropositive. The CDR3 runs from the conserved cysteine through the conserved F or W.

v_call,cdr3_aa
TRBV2,CASSETGDGGYTF
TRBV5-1,CASSLAGSRNTGELFF
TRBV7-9,CASRAKLQETQYF
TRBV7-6,CASSSGTGGTGNTIYF
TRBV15,CATSRASAGGRPRDTQYF
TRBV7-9,CASSRSEQGARANEKLFF
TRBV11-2,CASSLVTGWMNEQYF
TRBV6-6,CASSRQGTEAFF
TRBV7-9,CASSSTSGRLNEQFF
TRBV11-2,CASSLGSLEGYTF
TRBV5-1,CASSRDSSAYGYTF
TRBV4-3,CASSQEPGLNTEAFF
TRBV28,CASSLTSGGAPNIQYF
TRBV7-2,CASSPQGLAGSPTDTQYF
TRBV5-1,CASSPRLGSSSHEQYF
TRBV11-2,CASRPTTGLYNSPLHF
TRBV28,CATAGTGYEKLFF
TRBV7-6,CASSLTGTGIGTDTQYF